The clone carrying this T cell receptor beta chain appeared a few times. The target antigen is unknown. The germline V gene encodes CDR1 SQVTM and CDR2 ANQGSEA. CDR3 length: 13 amino acids. Trimming removed 0 bases at V and 6 bases at J, with 9 bases between. MiXCR, run by TCRdb on the 5' RACE reads, gives a single entry per CDR3 protein. The table records 450,000 or so distinct CDR3 sequences, over 12% of them present only once. The data stem from a study of identical twins. Whole-study results and caveats: Where beta out-of-frame sequences were concerned, excess twin sharing was weaker.

These data were likewise used in another study, on yellow fever vaccine responses in identical twins.

The rearrangement joins TRBV29-1 to TRBJ2-1, with D maybe TRBD1 (6 bases). The sequencing sample was made of CD4+ T cells sorted from blood. This sequence originates from a woman under 30 in good health. The CDR3 is CSVEEGALNEQFF. The CDR3 nucleotides read TGCAGCGTTGAAGAGGGGGCGCTCAATGAGCAGTTCTTC.